The clone carrying this T cell receptor (beta chain) occurred a few times. Its target is unknown. In the same sample, other DNA sequences code for this CDR3. The sample comes from a study of cytomegalovirus exposure and HLA in healthy donors. Broader study findings: The classifier reportedly diagnosed cytomegalovirus status with high sensitivity and specificity.

Germline assignment: CDR1 MRHNA and CDR2 SNTAGT. CDR3 length equals 15 residues. The ends lost 0 bases at V and 6 bases at J; junction bases unmatched: 1. A multiplex PCR was run with 60 Vbeta primers and 13 Jbeta primers. Sequencing used immunoSEQ multiplex PCR; TCRdb keeps in-frame clones, though not all of them. The sample has some 130,000 clones; about 80% are singletons. The sample was PBMCs. The chain carries TRBV6-4 and TRBJ2-1, with TRBD2 matching 11 bases. This TCR came from a male donor in good health and CMV-seronegative. CDR3 loop: CASSDSSGGANEQFF. The DNA of the CDR3 is TGTGCCAGCAGTGACTCTAGCGGGGGGGCCAATGAGCAGTTCTTC.